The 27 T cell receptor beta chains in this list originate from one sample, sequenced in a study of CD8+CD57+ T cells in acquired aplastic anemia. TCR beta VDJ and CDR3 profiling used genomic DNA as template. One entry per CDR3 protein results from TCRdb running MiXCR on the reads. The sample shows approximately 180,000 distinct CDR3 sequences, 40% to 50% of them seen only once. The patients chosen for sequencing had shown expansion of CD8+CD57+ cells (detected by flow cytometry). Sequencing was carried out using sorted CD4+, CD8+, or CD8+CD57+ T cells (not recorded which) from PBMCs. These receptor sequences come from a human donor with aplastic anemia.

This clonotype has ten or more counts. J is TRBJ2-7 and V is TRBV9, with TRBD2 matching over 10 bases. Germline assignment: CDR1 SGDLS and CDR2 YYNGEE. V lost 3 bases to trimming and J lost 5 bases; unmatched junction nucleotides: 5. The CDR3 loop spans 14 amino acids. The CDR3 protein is CASSGAGGRDEQYF. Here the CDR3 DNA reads TGTGCCAGCAGCGGAGCGGGGGGGCGCGACGAGCAGTACTTC.

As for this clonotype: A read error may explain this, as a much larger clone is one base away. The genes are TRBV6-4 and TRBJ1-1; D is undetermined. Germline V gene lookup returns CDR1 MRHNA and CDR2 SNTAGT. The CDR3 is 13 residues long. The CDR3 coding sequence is TGTGCCAACAGTGAACAGCAGAACACTGAAGCTTTCTTT. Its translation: CANSEQQNTEAFF.

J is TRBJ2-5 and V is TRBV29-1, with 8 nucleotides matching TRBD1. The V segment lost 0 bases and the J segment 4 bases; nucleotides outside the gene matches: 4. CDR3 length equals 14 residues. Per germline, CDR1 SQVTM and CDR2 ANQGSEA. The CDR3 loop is CSVEDGDRRETQYF. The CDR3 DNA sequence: TGCAGCGTTGAAGACGGGGACAGGCGAGAGACCCAGTACTTC.

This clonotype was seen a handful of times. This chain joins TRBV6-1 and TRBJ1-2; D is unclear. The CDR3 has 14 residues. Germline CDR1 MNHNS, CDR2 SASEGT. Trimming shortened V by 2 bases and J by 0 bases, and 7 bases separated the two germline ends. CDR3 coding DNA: TGTGCCAGCAGTGAACAAGGATCTAACTATGGCTACACCTTC. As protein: CASSEQGSNYGYTF.

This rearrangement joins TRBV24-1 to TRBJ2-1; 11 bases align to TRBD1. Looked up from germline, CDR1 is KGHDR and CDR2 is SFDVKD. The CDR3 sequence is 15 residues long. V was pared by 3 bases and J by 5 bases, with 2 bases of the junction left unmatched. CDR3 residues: CATSDGTGGHNEQFF. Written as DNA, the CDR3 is TGTGCCACCAGTGATGGGACAGGGGGTCACAATGAGCAGTTCTTC.

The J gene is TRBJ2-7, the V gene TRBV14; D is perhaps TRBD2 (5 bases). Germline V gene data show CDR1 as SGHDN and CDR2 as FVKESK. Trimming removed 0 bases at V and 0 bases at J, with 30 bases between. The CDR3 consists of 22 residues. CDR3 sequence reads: CASSQDREAVTSRRGSSYEQYF. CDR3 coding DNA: TGTGCCAGCAGCCAAGATCGGGAAGCGGTGACTTCTCGTCGGGGTAGCTCCTACGAGCAGTACTTC.

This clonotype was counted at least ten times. The CDR3 coding sequence is TGCAGTGCTAGCTCCCCGAACACTGAAGCTTTCTTT. Amino acids: CSASSPNTEAFF. The rearrangement joins TRBV20-1 to TRBJ1-1; no firm D call. The germline V and J ends were trimmed by 3 bases and 1 base, with 6 bases remaining between them. Germline CDR1 and CDR2: DFQATT and SNEGSKA (reference sequence). The CDR3 contains 12 residues.

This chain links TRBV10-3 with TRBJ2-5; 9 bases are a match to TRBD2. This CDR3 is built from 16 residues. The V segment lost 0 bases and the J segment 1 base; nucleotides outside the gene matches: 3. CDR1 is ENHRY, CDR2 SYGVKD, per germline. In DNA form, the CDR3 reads TGTGCCATCAGTGAGTCGTTTAGCGGGGGCCAAGAGACCCAGTACTTC. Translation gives CAISESFSGGQETQYF.

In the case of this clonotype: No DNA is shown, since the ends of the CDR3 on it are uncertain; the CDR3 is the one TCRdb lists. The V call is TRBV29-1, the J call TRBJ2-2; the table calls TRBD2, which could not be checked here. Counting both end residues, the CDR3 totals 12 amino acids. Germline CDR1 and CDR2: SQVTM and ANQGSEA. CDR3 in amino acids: CSVGEGTGELFF.

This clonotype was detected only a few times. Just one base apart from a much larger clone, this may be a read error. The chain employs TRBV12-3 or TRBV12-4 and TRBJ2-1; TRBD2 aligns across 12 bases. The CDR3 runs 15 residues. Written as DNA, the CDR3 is TGTGCCAGCAGCCAGACTAGCGGGGGAGAGAATGGGCAGTTCTTC. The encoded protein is CASSQTSGGENGQFF.

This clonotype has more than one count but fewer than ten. This chain's CDR3 is CASRRDPGQGRSQPQHF. DNA of the CDR3: TGTGCCAGCAGAAGAGATCCGGGACAGGGGAGAAGTCAGCCCCAGCATTTT. V usage is TRBV6-1 and J usage is TRBJ1-5; 10 bases are shared with TRBD1. After removal of 6 bases from V and 6 bases from J, the junction contained 14 bases not matched to a gene. The CDR3 has 17 residues. Germline CDR1 reads MNHNS; CDR2 reads SASEGT.

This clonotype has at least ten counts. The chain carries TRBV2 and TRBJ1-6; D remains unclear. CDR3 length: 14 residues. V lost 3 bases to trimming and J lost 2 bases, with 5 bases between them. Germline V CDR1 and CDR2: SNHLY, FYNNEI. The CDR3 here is CASSDRTYNSPLHF. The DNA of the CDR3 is TGTGCCAGCAGTGACAGGACCTATAATTCACCCCTCCACTTT.

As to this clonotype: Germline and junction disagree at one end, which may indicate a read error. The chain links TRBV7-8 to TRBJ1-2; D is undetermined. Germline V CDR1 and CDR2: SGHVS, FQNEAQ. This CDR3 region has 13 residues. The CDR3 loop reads CPSSLNGRYGYTF. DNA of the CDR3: TGTCCCAGCAGCTTGAACGGGCGTTATGGCTACACCTTC.

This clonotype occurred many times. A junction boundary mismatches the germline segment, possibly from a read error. The chain's CDR3 is CASSLDRGNTIYF. CDR3 coding DNA: TGTGCCAGCAGTTTGGACAGGGGAAACACCATATATTTT. This chain joins TRBV5-6 and TRBJ1-3; 7 bases are shared with TRBD1. The germline CDR1 and CDR2 sequences are SGHDT and YYEEEE. This CDR3 spans 13 amino acids.

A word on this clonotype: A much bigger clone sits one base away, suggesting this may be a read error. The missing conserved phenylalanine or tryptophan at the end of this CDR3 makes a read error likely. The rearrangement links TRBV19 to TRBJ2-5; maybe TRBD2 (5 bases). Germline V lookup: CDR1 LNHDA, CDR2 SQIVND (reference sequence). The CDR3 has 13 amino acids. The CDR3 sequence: CASSIRGQEAQYL. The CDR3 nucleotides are TGTGCCAGTAGTATACGCGGGCAAGAGGCCCAGTACCTC.

The DNA for the CDR3 is TGTGCTAGTGCCCCGGACGGGCTGAGGGGAAACACCATATATTTT. Translating gives CASAPDGLRGNTIYF. J is TRBJ1-3 and V is TRBV12-5, with D unclear. The length of the CDR3 is 15 residues. The germline V and J ends were trimmed by 7 bases and 4 bases, with 17 bases remaining between them. Germline CDR1 is LGHNT and CDR2 is FRNRAP. The complete variable domain, with remaining parts taken from reference TRBV12-5 and TRBJ1-3, reads DARVTQTPRHKVTEMGQEVTMRCQPILGHNTVFWYRQTMMQGLELLAYFRNRAPLDDSGMPKDRFSAEMPDATLATLKIQPSEPRDSAVYFCASAPDGLRGNTIYFGEGSWLTVV.

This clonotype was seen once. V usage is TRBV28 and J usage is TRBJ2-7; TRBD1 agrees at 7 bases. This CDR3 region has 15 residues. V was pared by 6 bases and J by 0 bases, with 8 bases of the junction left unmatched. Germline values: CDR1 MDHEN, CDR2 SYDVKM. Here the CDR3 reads CASRSNRGFSYEQYF. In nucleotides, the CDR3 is TGTGCCAGCAGATCTAACAGGGGATTCTCCTACGAGCAGTACTTC.

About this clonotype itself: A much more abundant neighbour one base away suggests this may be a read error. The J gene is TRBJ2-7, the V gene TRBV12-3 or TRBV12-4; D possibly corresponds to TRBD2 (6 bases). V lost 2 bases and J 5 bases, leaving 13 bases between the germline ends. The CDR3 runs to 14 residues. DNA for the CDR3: TGTGCCAGCAGTTTAAGGGGACTTTCCCACGAGCAGTACTTC. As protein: CASSLRGLSHEQYF.

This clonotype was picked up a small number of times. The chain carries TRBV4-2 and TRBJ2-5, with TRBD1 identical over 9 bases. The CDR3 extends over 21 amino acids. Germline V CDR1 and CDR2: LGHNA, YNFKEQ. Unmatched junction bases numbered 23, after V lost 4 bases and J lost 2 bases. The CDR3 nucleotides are TGTGCCAGCAGCCTCGGACAGGGGTCATACAATGAGCAGTCAGCGCAAGAGACCCAGTACTTC. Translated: CASSLGQGSYNEQSAQETQYF.

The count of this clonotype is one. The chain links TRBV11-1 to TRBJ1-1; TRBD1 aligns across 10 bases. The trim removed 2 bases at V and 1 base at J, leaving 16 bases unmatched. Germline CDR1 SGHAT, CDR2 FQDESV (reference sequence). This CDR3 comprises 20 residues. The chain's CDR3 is CASSLSGQGTNFQSNTEAFF. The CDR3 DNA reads TGTGCCAGCAGCTTATCGGGACAGGGGACCAACTTTCAATCGAACACTGAAGCTTTCTTT.

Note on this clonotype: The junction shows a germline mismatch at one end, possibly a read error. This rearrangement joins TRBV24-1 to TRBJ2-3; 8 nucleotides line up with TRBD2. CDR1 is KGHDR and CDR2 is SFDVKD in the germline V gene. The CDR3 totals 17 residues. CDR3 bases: TGTGCCAGCAGTGAAGCAGCGGCGGGGGGACCCACAGATACGCAGTATTTT. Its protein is CASSEAAAGGPTDTQYF.

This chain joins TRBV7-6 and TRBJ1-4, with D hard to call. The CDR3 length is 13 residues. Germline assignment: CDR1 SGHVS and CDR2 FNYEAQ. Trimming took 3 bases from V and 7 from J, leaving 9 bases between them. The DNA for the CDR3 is TGTGCCAGCAGCTTTGCGATGGGTGAAAAACTGTTTTTT. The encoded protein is CASSFAMGEKLFF.

The CDR3 protein is CASSIVEGESEAFF. The CDR3 region has the DNA TGTGCCAGTAGTATAGTGGAGGGGGAAAGTGAAGCTTTCTTT. The rearrangement links TRBV19 to TRBJ1-1; D may be TRBD1 (6 bases). Germline values: CDR1 LNHDA, CDR2 SQIVND (reference sequence). The CDR3 length is 14 residues. Deletions cut 1 base from V and 7 bases from J, with 13 bases between. The full variable domain, completed using reference TRBV19 and TRBJ1-1, is DGGITQSPKYLFRKEGQNVTLSCEQNLNHDAMYWYRQDPGQGLRLIYYSQIVNDFQKGDIAEGYSVSREKKESFPLTVTSAQKNPTAFYLCASSIVEGESEAFFGQGTRLTVV.

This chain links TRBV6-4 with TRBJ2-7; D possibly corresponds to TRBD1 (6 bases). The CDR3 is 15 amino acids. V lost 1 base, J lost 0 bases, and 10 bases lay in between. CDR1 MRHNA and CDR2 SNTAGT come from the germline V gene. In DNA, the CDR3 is TGTGCCAGCAGTGACTGCGAGACAGGCTCCTACGAGCAGTACTTC. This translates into CASSDCETGSYEQYF.

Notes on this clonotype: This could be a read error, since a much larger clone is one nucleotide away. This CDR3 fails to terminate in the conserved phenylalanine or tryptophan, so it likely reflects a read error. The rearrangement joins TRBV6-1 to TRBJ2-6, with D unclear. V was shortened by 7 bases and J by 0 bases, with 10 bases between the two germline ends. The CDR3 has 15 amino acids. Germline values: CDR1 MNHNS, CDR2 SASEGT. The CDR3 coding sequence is TGTGCCAGCACCACACAGAGCTCTGGGGCCAACGTCCTGACTGTC. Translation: CASTTQSSGANVLTV.

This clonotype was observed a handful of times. This CDR3 reads CASRTGVGYGYTF. In DNA form, the CDR3 reads TGCGCCAGCCGGACAGGGGTCGGCTATGGCTACACCTTC. V and J are TRBV10-2 and TRBJ1-2, with 9 bases identical to TRBD1. Germline CDR1 is WSHSY and CDR2 is SAAADI. Losses at the gene ends were 8 bases for V and 4 bases for J; bases not matched to a gene: 5. The length of the CDR3 is 13 residues.

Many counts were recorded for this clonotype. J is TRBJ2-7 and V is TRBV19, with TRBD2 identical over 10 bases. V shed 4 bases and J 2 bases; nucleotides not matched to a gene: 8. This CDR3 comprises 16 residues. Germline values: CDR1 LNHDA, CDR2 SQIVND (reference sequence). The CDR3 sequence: CASSTDTSGGAYEQYF. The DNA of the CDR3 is TGTGCCAGTAGTACCGACACAAGCGGGGGGGCCTACGAGCAGTACTTC.